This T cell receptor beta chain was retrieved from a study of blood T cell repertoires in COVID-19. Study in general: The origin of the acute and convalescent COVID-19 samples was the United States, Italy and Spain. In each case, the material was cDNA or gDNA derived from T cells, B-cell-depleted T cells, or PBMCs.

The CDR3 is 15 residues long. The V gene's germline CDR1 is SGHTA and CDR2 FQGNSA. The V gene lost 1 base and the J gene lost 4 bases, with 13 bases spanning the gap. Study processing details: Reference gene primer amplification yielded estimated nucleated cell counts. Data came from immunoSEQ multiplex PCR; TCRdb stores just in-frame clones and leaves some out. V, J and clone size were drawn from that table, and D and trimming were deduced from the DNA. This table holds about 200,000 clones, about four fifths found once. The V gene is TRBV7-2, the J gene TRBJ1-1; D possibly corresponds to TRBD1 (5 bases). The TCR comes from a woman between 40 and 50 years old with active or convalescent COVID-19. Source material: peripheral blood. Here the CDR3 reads CASSLVGQGLTEAFF. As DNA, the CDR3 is TGTGCCAGCAGCTTAGTGGGTCAGGGACTCACTGAAGCTTTCTTT.